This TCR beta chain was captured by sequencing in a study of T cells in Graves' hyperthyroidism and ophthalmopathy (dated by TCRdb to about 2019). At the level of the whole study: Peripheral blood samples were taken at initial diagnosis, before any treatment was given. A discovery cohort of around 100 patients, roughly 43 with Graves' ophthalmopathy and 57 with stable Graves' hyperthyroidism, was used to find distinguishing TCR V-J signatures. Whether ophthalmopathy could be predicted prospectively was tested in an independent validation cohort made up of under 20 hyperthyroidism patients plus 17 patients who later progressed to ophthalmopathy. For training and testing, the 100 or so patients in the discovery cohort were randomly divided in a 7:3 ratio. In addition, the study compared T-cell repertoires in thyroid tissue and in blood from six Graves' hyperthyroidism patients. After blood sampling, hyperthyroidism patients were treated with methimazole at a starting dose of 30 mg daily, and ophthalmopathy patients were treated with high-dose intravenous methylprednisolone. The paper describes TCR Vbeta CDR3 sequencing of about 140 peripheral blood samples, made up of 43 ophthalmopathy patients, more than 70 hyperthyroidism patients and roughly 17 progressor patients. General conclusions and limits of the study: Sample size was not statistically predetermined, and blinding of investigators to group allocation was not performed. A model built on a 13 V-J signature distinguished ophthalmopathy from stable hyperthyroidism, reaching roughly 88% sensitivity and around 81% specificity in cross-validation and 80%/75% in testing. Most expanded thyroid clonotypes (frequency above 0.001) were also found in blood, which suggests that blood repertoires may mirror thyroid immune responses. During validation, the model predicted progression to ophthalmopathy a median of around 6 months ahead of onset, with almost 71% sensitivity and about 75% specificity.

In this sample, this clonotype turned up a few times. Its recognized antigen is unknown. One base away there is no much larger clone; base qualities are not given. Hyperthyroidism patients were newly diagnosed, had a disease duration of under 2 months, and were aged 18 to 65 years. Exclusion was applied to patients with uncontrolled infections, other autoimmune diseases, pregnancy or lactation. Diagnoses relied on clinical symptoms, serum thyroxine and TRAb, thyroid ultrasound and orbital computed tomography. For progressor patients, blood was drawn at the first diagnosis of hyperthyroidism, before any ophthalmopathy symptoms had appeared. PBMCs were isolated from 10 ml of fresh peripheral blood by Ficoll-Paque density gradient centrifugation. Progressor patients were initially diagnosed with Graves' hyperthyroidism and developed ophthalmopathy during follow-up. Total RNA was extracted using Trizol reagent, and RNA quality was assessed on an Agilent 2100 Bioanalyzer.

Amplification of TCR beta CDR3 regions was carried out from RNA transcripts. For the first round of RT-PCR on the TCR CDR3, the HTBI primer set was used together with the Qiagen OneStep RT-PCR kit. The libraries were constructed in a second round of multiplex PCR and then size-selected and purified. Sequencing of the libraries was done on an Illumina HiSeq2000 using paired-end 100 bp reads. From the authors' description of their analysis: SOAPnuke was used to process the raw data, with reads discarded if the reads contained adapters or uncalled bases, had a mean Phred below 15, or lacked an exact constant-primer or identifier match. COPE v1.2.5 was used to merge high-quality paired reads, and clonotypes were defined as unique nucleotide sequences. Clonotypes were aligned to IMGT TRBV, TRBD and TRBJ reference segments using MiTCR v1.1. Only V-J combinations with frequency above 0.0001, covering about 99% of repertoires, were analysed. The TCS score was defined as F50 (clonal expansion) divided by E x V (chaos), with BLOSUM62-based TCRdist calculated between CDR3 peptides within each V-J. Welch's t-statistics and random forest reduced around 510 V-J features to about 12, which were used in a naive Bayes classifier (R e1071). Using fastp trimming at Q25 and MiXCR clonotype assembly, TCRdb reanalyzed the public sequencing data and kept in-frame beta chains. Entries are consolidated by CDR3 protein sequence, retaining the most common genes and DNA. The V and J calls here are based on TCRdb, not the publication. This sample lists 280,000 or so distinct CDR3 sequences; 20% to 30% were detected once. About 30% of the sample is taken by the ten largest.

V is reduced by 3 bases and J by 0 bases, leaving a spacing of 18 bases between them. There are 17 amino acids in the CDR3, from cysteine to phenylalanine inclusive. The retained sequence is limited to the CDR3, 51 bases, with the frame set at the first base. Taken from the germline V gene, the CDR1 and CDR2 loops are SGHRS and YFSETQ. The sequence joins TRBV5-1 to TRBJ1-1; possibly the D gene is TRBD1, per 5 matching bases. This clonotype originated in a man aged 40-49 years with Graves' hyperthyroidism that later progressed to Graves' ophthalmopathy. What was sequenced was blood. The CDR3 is CASSSPRTGDMNTEAFF. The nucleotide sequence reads TGCGCCAGCAGCTCCCCGAGAACAGGCGACATGAACACTGAAGCTTTCTTT.